Listed here are 8 T cell receptor beta chains from one sample, sequenced in a study of T-cell memory formation after mild COVID-19. MiXCR, applied by TCRdb to the 5' RACE reads, yields one record per CDR3 protein. The top ten hold over 20% of the sample, which has 310,000 or so distinct CDR3 sequences, around 15% seen once. Sequencing was performed on PBMCs or a T cell subset sorted from them (not recorded which). These receptors were taken from a man aged 18 to 29 who had mild COVID-19 (a few samples of this study predate the infection). Cell type and time point are not known.

The chain links TRBV6-2 or TRBV6-3 to TRBJ2-1; D not certain. The V end lost 2 bases, the J end lost 3 bases, and 11 bases lay between the germline ends. CDR1 MNHEY and CDR2 SVGEGT come from the germline V gene. The CDR3 has 15 residues. The CDR3 nucleotides are TGTGCCAGCAGTTACAGCCGCGAAGTCTACAATGAGCAGTTCTTC. Its translation is CASSYSREVYNEQFF.

A few counts support this clonotype. The chain is built from TRBV3-1 and TRBJ2-1; D unresolved. Germline V lookup: CDR1 LGHDT, CDR2 YNNKEL (reference sequence). The CDR3 loop spans 11 amino acids. V lost 1 base and J lost 8, with 3 bases in between. The DNA of the CDR3 is TGTGCCAGCAGCCAAGCCGATGAGCAGTTCTTC. This sequence encodes CASSQADEQFF.

The chain has TRBV24-1 and TRBJ2-3; perhaps TRBD2 as D (6 bases). The germline CDR1 and CDR2 sequences are KGHDR and SFDVKD. The V end was cut by 4 bases, the J end by 5 bases, with 18 bases between. This CDR3 spans 16 amino acids. The CDR3 protein is CATSEPGTSVGDTQYF. CDR3 nucleotide sequence: TGTGCCACCAGTGAACCCGGGACTTCCGTGGGAGATACGCAGTATTTT.

The chain uses TRBV7-8 and TRBJ2-7, with 8 bases aligning to TRBD1. In germline, CDR1 is SGHVS, CDR2 FQNEAQ. With 3 bases clipped from V and 3 bases from J, the junction kept 1 base outside the gene matches. The CDR3 is 13 residues long. DNA for the CDR3: TGTGCCAGCAGCTTCGGGACAGGCTACGAGCAGTACGTC. This codes for CASSFGTGYEQYV.

This clonotype was counted only a few times. The chain joins TRBV20-1 to TRBJ2-1, with D possibly being TRBD2 (5 bases). Trimming pared 2 bases from V and 8 bases from J, leaving 7 bases between. Germline CDR1 DFQATT, CDR2 SNEGSKA (reference sequence). The CDR3 contains 11 residues. Written as DNA, the CDR3 is TGCAGTGCTAGAACGGACTATGAGCAGTTCTTC. Translating gives CSARTDYEQFF.

This clonotype is medium-sized in the sample. The J gene is TRBJ2-7, the V gene TRBV7-8; 9 bases are shared with TRBD1. V shed 3 bases and J 3 bases; nucleotides not matched to a gene: 9. The CDR3 runs to 16 residues. From germline, CDR1 is SGHVS and CDR2 FQNEAQ. CDR3 protein: CASSLSSGTGNYEQYF. In nucleotides, the CDR3 is TGTGCCAGCAGCTTGAGCTCCGGGACAGGGAACTACGAGCAGTACTTC.

This clonotype has just a few counts. The rearrangement uses TRBV4-1 and TRBJ1-1, with 7 bases aligning to TRBD1. Germline V gene data show CDR1 as MGHRA and CDR2 as YSYEKL. Trimming cost V 5 bases and J 3 bases; bases outside gene matches: 12. This CDR3 comprises 16 residues. CDR3 DNA: TGCGCCAGCAGCTGGACGGGACAGACTGTCCACACTGAAGCTTTCTTT. Its protein product is CASSWTGQTVHTEAFF.

This clonotype was picked up a small number of times. The rearrangement uses TRBV4-1 and TRBJ2-7; possibly TRBD2 for D (7 bases). The CDR3 has 14 amino acids. Trimming removed 1 base at V and 4 bases at J, with 11 bases between. Germline V gene lookup returns CDR1 MGHRA and CDR2 YSYEKL. Written as DNA, the CDR3 is TGCGCCAGCAGCCAAGGCAGGGGAGGGTACGAGCAGTACGTC. This translates into CASSQGRGGYEQYV.